A selection of T cell receptor beta chains follows, all from one sample in a study of OX40 agonist ivuxolimab in advanced cancers. The protocol was immunoSEQ multiplex PCR, while the TCRdb copy is restricted to in-frame clones and leaves out a portion. The repertoire holds about 12,000 clones, with about 81% as singletons. The sequencing here drew on CD4+ or CD8+ T cells sorted from blood, taken in a trial of the OX40 agonist ivuxolimab. These receptors came from an adult with an advanced solid tumor such as melanoma, head and neck, liver or kidney cancer. Both conserved end residues are part of each CDR3. Fields, in order: CDR3 protein, CDR3 DNA, D gene, J gene, V gene, clone size. The D gene is left open where the match is weak. The size field is filled for only some rows; it gives once, few, many or a size class.

CDR3: CASSVLAGGGTGELFF
DNA: TGTGCCAGCAGCGTCCTAGCGGGAGGCGGCACCGGGGAGCTGTTTTTT
D: TRBD2
J: TRBJ2-2
V: TRBV7-9
size: NA

CDR3: CASSFITGGNEQYF
DNA: TGTGCCAGCAGTTTCATAACAGGGGGCAACGAGCAGTACTTC
D: TRBD1
J: TRBJ2-7
V: TRBV27
size: NA

CDR3: CASRRTGGREQYF
DNA: TGTGCCAGCAGACGGACAGGGGGGCGCGAGCAGTACTTC
D: TRBD1
J: TRBJ2-7
V: TRBV5-4
size: NA

CDR3: CASSLVGSGTYEQYF
DNA: TGCGCCAGCAGCTTGGTTGGTAGCGGGACCTACGAGCAGTACTTC
D: TRBD2
J: TRBJ2-7
V: TRBV5-1
size: NA

CDR3: CAWSRTKKRAPSGELFF
DNA: TGTGCCTGGAGCCGAACTAAAAAGCGGGCCCCGTCGGGGGAGCTGTTTTTT
D: NA
J: TRBJ2-2
V: TRBV30
size: NA

CDR3: CASSWTSDPYNEQFF
DNA: TGTGCCAGCAGCTGGACATCCGACCCCTACAATGAGCAGTTCTTC
D: NA
J: TRBJ2-1
V: TRBV5-4
size: NA

CDR3: CASSPPDGNNEQFF
DNA: TGTGCCAGCAGCCCCCCGGACGGCAACAATGAGCAGTTCTTC
D: NA
J: TRBJ2-1
V: TRBV11-2
size: NA

CDR3: CASSRGPSYGYTF
DNA: TGTGCCAGCAGCCGGGGACCCAGCTATGGCTACACCTTC
D: NA
J: TRBJ1-2
V: TRBV7-9
size: large

CDR3: CSSQGNTIYF
DNA: TGCAGCTCTCAGGGGAACACCATATATTTT
D: NA
J: TRBJ1-3
V: TRBV29-1
size: once

CDR3: CASSTRQEIYGYTF
DNA: TGTGCCAGCAGCACAAGACAGGAGATATATGGCTACACCTTC
D: NA
J: TRBJ1-2
V: TRBV6-5
size: NA

CDR3: CAWNFASGYNEQFF
DNA: TGTGCCTGGAATTTTGCTAGCGGATACAATGAGCAGTTCTTC
D: TRBD2
J: TRBJ2-1
V: TRBV30
size: NA

CDR3: CASSQDGTSHRNTIYF
DNA: TGCGCCAGCAGCCAAGATGGGACCTCTCATCGGAACACCATATATTTT
D: NA
J: TRBJ1-3
V: TRBV4-3
size: NA

CDR3: CASSRGTSGLNEQFF
DNA: TGTGCCAGCAGCCGCGGGACTAGCGGTCTGAATGAGCAGTTCTTC
D: TRBD2
J: TRBJ2-1
V: TRBV11-2
size: once

CDR3: CASSWGASGINTGELFF
DNA: TGTGCCAGCAGCTGGGGGGCTAGCGGGATAAACACCGGGGAGCTGTTTTTT
D: TRBD2
J: TRBJ2-2
V: TRBV9
size: NA

CDR3: CASRSTGRNSPLHF
DNA: TGTGCCAGCAGATCGACAGGGCGAAATTCACCCCTCCACTTT
D: TRBD1
J: TRBJ1-6
V: TRBV6-5
size: NA

CDR3: CASSYATGAGYGYTF
DNA: TGTGCCAGCAGTTACGCGACAGGGGCAGGCTATGGCTACACCTTC
D: TRBD1
J: TRBJ1-2
V: TRBV6-5
size: NA

CDR3: CASSPSGRRTQYF
DNA: TGTGCCAGCAGCCCTAGCGGGAGGAGGACGCAGTATTTT
D: TRBD2
J: TRBJ2-3
V: TRBV5-6
size: medium-sized

CDR3: CASSPRTSGSYEQYF
DNA: TGTGCCAGCAGCCCCCGGACTAGCGGGAGTTACGAGCAGTACTTC
D: TRBD2
J: TRBJ2-7
V: TRBV6-5
size: NA

CDR3: CASSFLRSSYEQYF
DNA: TGTGCCAGCAGTTTTTTGAGGAGCTCCTACGAGCAGTACTTC
D: NA
J: TRBJ2-7
V: TRBV27
size: NA

CDR3: CASRTGAGYEQYF
DNA: TGTGCCAGCAGGACAGGGGCGGGCTACGAGCAGTACTTC
D: TRBD1
J: TRBJ2-7
V: TRBV27
size: NA

CDR3: CASSPGSDTQYF
DNA: TGTGCCAGCAGTCCAGGGAGTGATACGCAGTATTTT
D: NA
J: TRBJ2-3
V: TRBV7-9
size: NA

CDR3: CATQPGTTYQETQYF
DNA: TGTGCCACCCAACCGGGGACAACGTACCAAGAGACCCAGTACTTC
D: NA
J: TRBJ2-5
V: TRBV15
size: NA

CDR3: CASRLPGQIYGYTF
DNA: TGTGCCAGCAGACTACCGGGACAGATCTATGGCTACACCTTC
D: TRBD1
J: TRBJ1-2
V: TRBV7-9
size: NA

CDR3: CASTMTEMNTEAFF
DNA: TGTGCCAGCACCATGACAGAAATGAACACTGAAGCTTTCTTT
D: NA
J: TRBJ1-1
V: TRBV6-5
size: NA

CDR3: CASSDAYEQYF
DNA: TGTGCCAGCAGTGACGCTTACGAGCAGTACTTC
D: NA
J: TRBJ2-7
V: TRBV25-1
size: NA

CDR3: CASSLRDRGFSGELFF
DNA: TGTGCCAGCAGCTTACGGGACAGGGGGTTTTCCGGGGAGCTGTTTTTT
D: TRBD1
J: TRBJ2-2
V: TRBV5-6
size: NA

CDR3: CASSLWGGNTEAFF
DNA: TGTGCCAGCAGCTTATGGGGGGGAAACACTGAAGCTTTCTTT
D: NA
J: TRBJ1-1
V: TRBV7-9
size: NA

CDR3: CASSRPFLTDSGNTIYF
DNA: TGTGCCAGCAGCCGCCCCTTTCTGACGGACTCTGGAAACACCATATATTTT
D: NA
J: TRBJ1-3
V: TRBV5-8
size: NA

CDR3: CATSSPNRPGEKLFF
DNA: TGTGCCACCAGCAGCCCGAACAGGCCTGGTGAAAAACTGTTTTTT
D: NA
J: TRBJ1-4
V: TRBV15
size: NA

CDR3: CASTFAGINTDTQYF
DNA: TGTGCCAGCACCTTCGCAGGGATAAACACAGATACGCAGTATTTT
D: NA
J: TRBJ2-3
V: TRBV28
size: NA

CDR3: CANPRALRNEQYF
DNA: TGTGCCAACCCCCGCGCCCTACGTAACGAGCAGTACTTC
D: NA
J: TRBJ2-7
V: TRBV21-1
size: once

CDR3: CASSLAIENYGYTF
DNA: TGTGCCAGCAGCTTAGCGATCGAGAACTATGGCTACACCTTC
D: NA
J: TRBJ1-2
V: TRBV7-9
size: NA

CDR3: CAWSRVGGELFF
DNA: TGTGCCTGGAGTCGCGTGGGCGGGGAGCTGTTTTTT
D: NA
J: TRBJ2-2
V: TRBV30
size: NA

CDR3: CASSYGQGASPYF
DNA: TGTGCCAGCAGTTACGGGCAGGGGGCGTCCCCCTACTTC
D: TRBD1
J: TRBJ2-5
V: TRBV6-5
size: NA

CDR3: CASSSVAGMGLSTDTQYF
DNA: TGTGCCAGCAGTTCCGTAGCGGGAATGGGGCTTAGCACAGATACGCAGTATTTT
D: TRBD2
J: TRBJ2-3
V: TRBV28
size: NA

CDR3: CASSNSGNRNEQFF
DNA: TGTGCCAGCAGCAATAGCGGGAACCGCAATGAGCAGTTCTTC
D: TRBD2
J: TRBJ2-1
V: TRBV11-1
size: few

CDR3: CASSQDRGHSYNEQFF
DNA: TGCGCCAGCAGCCAGGACAGGGGACACTCCTACAATGAGCAGTTCTTC
D: TRBD1
J: TRBJ2-1
V: TRBV4-3
size: NA

CDR3: CASSFSRTVETQYF
DNA: TGTGCCAGCAGTTTCAGTAGGACAGTAGAGACCCAGTACTTC
D: NA
J: TRBJ2-5
V: TRBV28
size: NA

CDR3: CASSFIPWTSGSLVKTQYF
DNA: TGCGCCAGCAGCTTCATTCCCTGGACTAGCGGGTCCTTAGTGAAGACCCAGTACTTC
D: TRBD2
J: TRBJ2-5
V: TRBV5-1
size: few

CDR3: CASSFLDREETQYF
DNA: TGTGCCAGCAGCTTTTTGGACAGAGAAGAGACCCAGTACTTC
D: NA
J: TRBJ2-5
V: TRBV7-9
size: NA

CDR3: CASSASGRGYNEQFF
DNA: TGTGCCAGCAGCGCGAGCGGGAGGGGTTACAATGAGCAGTTCTTC
D: TRBD2
J: TRBJ2-1
V: TRBV9
size: medium-sized

CDR3: CASELADQETQYF
DNA: TGTGCCTCGGAACTAGCGGATCAAGAGACCCAGTACTTC
D: TRBD2
J: TRBJ2-5
V: TRBV6-6
size: NA

CDR3: CASSKPGLAGPNQFF
DNA: TGTGCCAGCAGTAAACCGGGACTAGCGGGACCAAACCAGTTCTTC
D: TRBD2
J: TRBJ2-1
V: TRBV7-9
size: NA

CDR3: CASSEGSGQPQHF
DNA: TGTGCCAGCAGTGAAGGGAGCGGTCAGCCCCAGCATTTT
D: NA
J: TRBJ1-5
V: TRBV28
size: few

CDR3: CASSTGTSGSNEQFF
DNA: TGTGCCAGCAGCACCGGGACTAGCGGGAGTAATGAGCAGTTCTTC
D: TRBD2
J: TRBJ2-1
V: TRBV5-4
size: few

CDR3: CAISRKDEQYF
DNA: TGTGCCATCAGTAGGAAGGACGAGCAGTACTTC
D: NA
J: TRBJ2-7
V: TRBV10-3
size: NA

CDR3: CASSFLSVSGANVLTF
DNA: TGTGCCAGCAGTTTTCTATCGGTATCTGGGGCCAACGTCCTGACTTTC
D: NA
J: TRBJ2-6
V: TRBV27
size: once

CDR3: CAWSQSGRETDTQYF
DNA: TGTGCCTGGAGTCAGAGCGGGAGGGAAACAGATACGCAGTATTTT
D: TRBD2
J: TRBJ2-3
V: TRBV30
size: NA

CDR3: CAWNTMNTEAFF
DNA: TGTGCCTGGAACACCATGAACACTGAAGCTTTCTTT
D: NA
J: TRBJ1-1
V: TRBV30
size: few

CDR3: CASSFASVDQFF
DNA: TGTGCCAGCAGCTTCGCTTCAGTAGACCAGTTCTTC
D: NA
J: TRBJ2-1
V: TRBV7-2
size: NA

CDR3: CAAGLAPGELFF
DNA: TGTGCCGCGGGACTTGCCCCCGGGGAGCTGTTTTTT
D: NA
J: TRBJ2-2
V: TRBV7-3
size: NA

CDR3: CASSLSRPSNTEAFF
DNA: TGTGCCAGCAGTTTATCTAGACCGTCGAACACTGAAGCTTTCTTT
D: NA
J: TRBJ1-1
V: TRBV27
size: NA

CDR3: CASSQVEGANYGYTF
DNA: TGCGCCAGCAGCCAAGTGGAGGGCGCTAACTATGGCTACACCTTC
D: NA
J: TRBJ1-2
V: TRBV4-1
size: NA

CDR3: CAWSPGQGADEQFF
DNA: TGTGCCTGGAGTCCGGGACAGGGGGCCGATGAGCAGTTCTTC
D: TRBD1
J: TRBJ2-1
V: TRBV30
size: NA

CDR3: CASSQDHTRGTDTQYF
DNA: TGCGCCAGCAGCCAAGATCATACCAGAGGGACAGATACGCAGTATTTT
D: NA
J: TRBJ2-3
V: TRBV4-3
size: NA

CDR3: CASSVEQEPTDTQYF
DNA: TGTGCCAGCAGCGTAGAACAGGAGCCCACAGATACGCAGTATTTT
D: NA
J: TRBJ2-3
V: TRBV9
size: few

CDR3: CASSLSDRETGELFF
DNA: TGTGCCAGCAGTTTATCGGACAGGGAGACCGGGGAGCTGTTTTTT
D: TRBD1
J: TRBJ2-2
V: TRBV28
size: NA

CDR3: CASSQSGNEQFF
DNA: TGTGCCAGCAGCCAGAGCGGCAATGAGCAGTTCTTC
D: NA
J: TRBJ2-1
V: TRBV7-9
size: NA